Detailed here is one T cell receptor beta chain. Its target is unknown. This CDR3 has 15 amino acids. Germline V gene sequence: CDR1 MNHEY, CDR2 SVGAGI. The ends were cut back, 6 bases at V and 4 bases at J, with 16 bases in the middle. This sample is part of a study of siplizumab effects on memory and regulatory T cells. Overall study results and limits: The suppressive capacity of proliferating Tregs from siplizumab cultures remained unconfirmed.

Only in-frame clones appear in the TCRdb table, and some are missing; sequencing was by immunoSEQ multiplex PCR. The sample has about 50,000 clones, 87% seen once. This chain connects TRBV6-5 to TRBJ2-1; D possibly corresponds to TRBD2 (5 bases). This receptor was taken from a human donor in good health. Sequencing used naive CD8+ T cells sorted from blood. Here the CDR3 reads CASRLDPRPYNEQFF. The CDR3 DNA follows: TGTGCCAGCAGACTAGACCCTCGTCCGTACAATGAGCAGTTCTTC.